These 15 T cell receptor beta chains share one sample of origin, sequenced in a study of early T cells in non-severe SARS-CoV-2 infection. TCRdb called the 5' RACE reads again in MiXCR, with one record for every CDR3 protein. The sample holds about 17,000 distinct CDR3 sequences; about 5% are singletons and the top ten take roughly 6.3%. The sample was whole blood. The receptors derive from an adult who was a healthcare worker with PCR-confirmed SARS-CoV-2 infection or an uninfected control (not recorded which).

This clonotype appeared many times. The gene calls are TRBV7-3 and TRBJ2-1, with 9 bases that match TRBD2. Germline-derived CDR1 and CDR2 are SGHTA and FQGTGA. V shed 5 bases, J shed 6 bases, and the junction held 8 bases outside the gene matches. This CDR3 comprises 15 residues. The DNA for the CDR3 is TGTGCCAGCAGCCCTGAAGCGGGAGGCCCCAATGAGCAGTTCTTC. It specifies CASSPEAGGPNEQFF.

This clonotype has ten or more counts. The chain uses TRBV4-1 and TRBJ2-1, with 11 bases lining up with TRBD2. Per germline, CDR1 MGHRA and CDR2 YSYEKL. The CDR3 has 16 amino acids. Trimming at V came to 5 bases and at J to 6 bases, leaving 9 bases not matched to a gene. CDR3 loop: CASSSPGTSGGNEQFF. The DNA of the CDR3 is TGCGCCAGCAGCTCCCCCGGGACTAGCGGAGGCAATGAGCAGTTCTTC.

CDR3: CASSLERETEQFF. In DNA form, the CDR3 reads TGTGCCAGCAGCTTAGAGCGGGAGACTGAGCAGTTCTTC. This chain uses TRBV7-9 with TRBJ2-1, with 8 bases fitting TRBD2. In germline, CDR1 is SEHNR, CDR2 FQNEAQ (reference sequence). This CDR3 contains 13 residues. V shed 1 base and J 9 bases; nucleotides not matched to a gene: 2.

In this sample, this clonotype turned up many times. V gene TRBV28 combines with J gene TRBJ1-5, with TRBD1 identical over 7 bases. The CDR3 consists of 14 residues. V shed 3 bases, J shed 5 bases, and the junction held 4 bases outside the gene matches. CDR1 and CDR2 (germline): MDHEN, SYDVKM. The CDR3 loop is CASSFPDRYQPQHF. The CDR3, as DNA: TGTGCCAGCAGTTTTCCGGACAGGTATCAGCCCCAGCATTTT.

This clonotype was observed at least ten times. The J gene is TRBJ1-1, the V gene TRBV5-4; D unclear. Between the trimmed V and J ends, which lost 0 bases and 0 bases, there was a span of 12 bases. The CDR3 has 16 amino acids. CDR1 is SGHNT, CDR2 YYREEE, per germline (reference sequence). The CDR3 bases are TGTGCCAGCAGCTTGGCCCCAAGCTTGGTGAACACTGAAGCTTTCTTT. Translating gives CASSLAPSLVNTEAFF.

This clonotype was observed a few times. CDR3 nucleotides: TGTGCCAGCAGAATGGGGGCTCGGGACAATGAGCAGTTCTTC. Encoded protein: CASRMGARDNEQFF. The chain links TRBV7-2 to TRBJ2-1; TRBD1 is a possible D gene (6 bases). There are 14 residues in the CDR3. The germline V gene encodes CDR1 SGHTA and CDR2 FQGNSA. V lost 6 bases, J lost 5 bases, and 14 bases lay in between. Filled out from reference TRBV7-2 and TRBJ2-1, the complete variable domain reads GAGVSQSPSNKVTEKGKDVELRCDPISGHTALYWYRQSLGQGLEFLIYFQGNSAPDKSGLPSDRFSAERTGGSVSTLTIQRTQQEDSAVYLCASRMGARDNEQFFGPGTRLTVL.

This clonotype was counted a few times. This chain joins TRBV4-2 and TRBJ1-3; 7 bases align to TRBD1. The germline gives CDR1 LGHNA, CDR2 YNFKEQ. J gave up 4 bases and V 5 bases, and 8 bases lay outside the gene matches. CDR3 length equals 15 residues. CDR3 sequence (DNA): TGTGCCAGCAGCACCGGACAGACAGGGGGAAACACCATATATTTT. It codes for CASSTGQTGGNTIYF.

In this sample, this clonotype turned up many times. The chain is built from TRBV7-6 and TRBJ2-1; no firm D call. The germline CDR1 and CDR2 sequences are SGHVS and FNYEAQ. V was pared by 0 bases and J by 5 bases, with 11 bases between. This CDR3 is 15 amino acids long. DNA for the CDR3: TGTGCCAGCAGCTTAGCGTACAGCCGCAACAATGAGCAGTTCTTC. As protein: CASSLAYSRNNEQFF.

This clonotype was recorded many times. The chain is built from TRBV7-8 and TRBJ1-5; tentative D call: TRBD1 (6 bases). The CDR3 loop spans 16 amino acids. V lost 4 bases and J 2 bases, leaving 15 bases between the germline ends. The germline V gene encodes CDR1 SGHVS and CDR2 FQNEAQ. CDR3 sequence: CASSSGGANGNQPQHF. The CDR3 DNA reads TGTGCCAGCAGCTCCGGGGGGGCTAATGGCAATCAGCCCCAGCATTTT.

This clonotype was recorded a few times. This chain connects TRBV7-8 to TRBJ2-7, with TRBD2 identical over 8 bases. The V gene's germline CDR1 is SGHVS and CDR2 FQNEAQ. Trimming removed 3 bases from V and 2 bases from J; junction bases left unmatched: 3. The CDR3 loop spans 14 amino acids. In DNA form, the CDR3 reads TGTGCCAGCAGCTTGAGCGGGAGTCCCTACGAGCAGTACGTC. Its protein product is CASSLSGSPYEQYV.

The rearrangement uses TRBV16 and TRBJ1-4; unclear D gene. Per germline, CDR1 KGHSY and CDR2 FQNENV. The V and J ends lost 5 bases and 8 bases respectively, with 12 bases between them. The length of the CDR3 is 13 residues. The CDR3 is CASSSLGGEKLFF. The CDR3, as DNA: TGTGCCAGCAGCTCTCTAGGTGGGGAAAAACTGTTTTTT.

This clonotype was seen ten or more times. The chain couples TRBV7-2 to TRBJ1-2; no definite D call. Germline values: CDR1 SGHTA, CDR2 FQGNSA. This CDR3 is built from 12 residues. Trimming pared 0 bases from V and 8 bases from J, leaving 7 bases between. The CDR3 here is CASSLAGGGYTF. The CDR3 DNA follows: TGTGCCAGCAGCTTAGCAGGCGGGGGCTACACCTTC.

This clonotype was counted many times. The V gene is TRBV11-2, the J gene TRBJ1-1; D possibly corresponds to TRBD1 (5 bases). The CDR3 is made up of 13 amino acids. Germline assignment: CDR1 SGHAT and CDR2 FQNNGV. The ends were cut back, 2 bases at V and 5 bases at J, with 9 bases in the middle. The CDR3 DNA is TGTGCCAGCAGCTTAAGGAGGGGTACTGAAGCTTTCTTT. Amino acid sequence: CASSLRRGTEAFF.

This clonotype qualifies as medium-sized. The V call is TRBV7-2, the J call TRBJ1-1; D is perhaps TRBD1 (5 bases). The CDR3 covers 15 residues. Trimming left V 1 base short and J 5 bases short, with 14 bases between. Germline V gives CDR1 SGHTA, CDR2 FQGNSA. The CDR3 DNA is TGTGCCAGCAGCTTAGGTTCTCGGACATCTACTGAAGCTTTCTTT. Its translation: CASSLGSRTSTEAFF.

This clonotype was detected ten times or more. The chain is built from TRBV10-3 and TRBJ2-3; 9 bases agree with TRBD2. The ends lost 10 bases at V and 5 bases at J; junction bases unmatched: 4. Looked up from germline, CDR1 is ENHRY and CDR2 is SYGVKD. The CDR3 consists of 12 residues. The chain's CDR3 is CATKTSGDTQYF. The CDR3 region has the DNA TGTGCCACTAAGACTAGCGGAGATACGCAGTATTTT.